This T cell receptor (beta chain) comes out of a study of multiple sclerosis patients with progressive multifocal leukoencephalopathy. Every PCR reaction included synthetic inline CDR3 controls for all V-J pairings. Sequenced by immunoSEQ multiplex PCR; TCRdb stores in-frame clones only, minus some. The top ten clones hold over 1.3% of a sample with fewer than 35,000 clones, about 91% of them seen once. Time point here: before natalizumab initiation. About this clone itself: What it binds is not known.

Study results and limitations: Before and during natalizumab, the clones expanded at PML already existed.

Germline CDR1 LNHDA, CDR2 SQIVND (reference sequence). The ends lost 7 bases at V and 1 base at J; junction bases unmatched: 26. This CDR3 region has 21 residues. Material for sequencing was PBMCs. The chain combines TRBV19 with TRBJ2-5; TRBD2 matches at 8 bases. This receptor was identified in a human donor with multiple sclerosis. The CDR3 sequence is CASKFSTPQAGGAALQETQYF. In nucleotides, the CDR3 is TGTGCCAGTAAGTTTTCGACGCCCCAGGCGGGAGGTGCGGCCCTCCAAGAGACCCAGTACTTC.